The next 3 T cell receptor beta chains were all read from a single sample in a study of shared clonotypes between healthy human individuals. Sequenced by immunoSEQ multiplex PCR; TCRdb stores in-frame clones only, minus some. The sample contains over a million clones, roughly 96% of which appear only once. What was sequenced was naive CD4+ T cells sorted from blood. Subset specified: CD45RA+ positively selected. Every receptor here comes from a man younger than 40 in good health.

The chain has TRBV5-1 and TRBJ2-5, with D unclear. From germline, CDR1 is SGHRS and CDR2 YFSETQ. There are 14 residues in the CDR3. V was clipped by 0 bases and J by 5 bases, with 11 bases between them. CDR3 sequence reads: CASSLEGSGETQYF. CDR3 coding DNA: TGCGCCAGCAGCTTGGAGGGTAGTGGGGAGACCCAGTACTTC.

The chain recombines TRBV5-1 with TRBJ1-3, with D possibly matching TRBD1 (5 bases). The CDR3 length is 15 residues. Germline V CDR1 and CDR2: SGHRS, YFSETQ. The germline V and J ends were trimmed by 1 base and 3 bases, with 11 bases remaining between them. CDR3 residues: CASSLLGAHGNTIYF. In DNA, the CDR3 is TGCGCCAGCAGCTTGTTAGGGGCGCATGGAAACACCATATATTTT. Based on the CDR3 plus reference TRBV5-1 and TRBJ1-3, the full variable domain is KAGVTQTPRYLIKTRGQQVTLSCSPISGHRSVSWYQQTPGQGLQFLFEYFSETQRNKGNFPGRFSGRQFSNSRSEMNVSTLELGDSALYLCASSLLGAHGNTIYFGEGSWLTVV.

In nucleotides, the CDR3 is TGCAGTGGGGCGCGTGGTGGGAAAGCTTTCTTT. Its translation: CSGARGGKAFF. This rearrangement joins TRBV20-1 to TRBJ1-1; D is ambiguous. Trimming took 7 bases from V and 9 from J, leaving 15 bases between them. This CDR3 contains 11 residues. Germline loops: CDR1 DFQATT, CDR2 SNEGSKA (reference sequence).